One and the same sample provided the 20 T cell receptor beta chains below, sequenced in a study of cytomegalovirus exposure and HLA in healthy donors. 60 Vbeta and 13 Jbeta primers were used in PCR. The assay was immunoSEQ multiplex PCR, and TCRdb's table has in-frame clones only and misses some. Counted here are roughly 120,000 clones, around three quarters occurring once; the ten biggest clones make up approximately 5%. Material: PBMCs. These receptors originate from a man aged 25-45 years in good health and CMV-seronegative.

The chain is built from TRBV28 and TRBJ1-2, with D unresolved. Germline CDR1 reads MDHEN; CDR2 reads SYDVKM. V was shortened by 7 bases and J by 8 bases, with 26 bases between the two germline ends. The CDR3 extends over 16 amino acids. CDR3 DNA sequence: TGTGCCAGCACCCCCAGTGGGCTGAGGGAGGGTTCGGGCTACACCTTC. As protein: CASTPSGLREGSGYTF.

The rearrangement links TRBV4-2 to TRBJ2-1; TRBD2 aligns across 7 bases. Germline trimming cut 0 bases from V and 3 bases from J; bases unmatched to any gene: 8. Germline values: CDR1 LGHNA, CDR2 YNFKEQ. The CDR3 contains 17 residues. Here the CDR3 reads CASSQDTPSGIYNEQFF. Here the CDR3 DNA reads TGTGCCAGCAGCCAAGATACACCTAGCGGTATCTACAATGAGCAGTTCTTC.

This clone was counted once. The gene calls are TRBV9 and TRBJ2-2, with 9 bases aligning to TRBD1. Per germline, CDR1 SGDLS and CDR2 YYNGEE. Trimming cost V 0 bases and J 3 bases; bases outside gene matches: 12. The CDR3 has 19 residues. This chain's CDR3 is CASSVAGTGSSLDTGELFF. For the CDR3, the DNA is TGTGCCAGCAGCGTAGCTGGGACAGGGTCTTCATTGGACACCGGGGAGCTGTTTTTT. Looking up the rest from reference TRBV9 and TRBJ2-2 gives the full variable domain: DSGVTQTPKHLITATGQRVTLRCSPRSGDLSVYWYQQSLDQGLQFLIQYYNGEERAKGNILERFSAQQFPDLHSELNLSSLELGDSALYFCASSVAGTGSSLDTGELFFGEGSRLTVL.

This chain uses TRBV6-5 with TRBJ1-2; TRBD1 might be the D (5 bases). The germline V gene has CDR1 MNHEY and CDR2 SVGAGI. The V gene lost 0 bases and the J gene lost 0 bases, with 8 bases spanning the gap. This CDR3 is built from 15 residues. The CDR3 protein is CASSYSGGSNYGYTF. The CDR3 nucleotides are TGTGCCAGCAGTTACTCGGGGGGGTCTAACTATGGCTACACCTTC.

The gene calls are TRBV13 and TRBJ2-1; 12 positions match TRBD2. CDR1 and CDR2 (germline): PRHDT, FYEKMQ (reference sequence). The CDR3 length is 15 residues. The junction had 7 bases not matched to a gene; V was cut back by 5 bases and J by 8 bases. The DNA of the CDR3 is TGTGCCAGCAGCATTCGACTAGCGGGAGCCCATGAGCAGTTCTTC. Encoded protein: CASSIRLAGAHEQFF.

This chain links TRBV2 with TRBJ1-2; 8 bases match TRBD1. Germline-derived CDR1 and CDR2 are SNHLY and FYNNEI. Trimming removed 4 bases from V and 7 bases from J; junction bases left unmatched: 5. The CDR3 spans 13 residues. CDR3 in amino acids: CASSGTGLGGYTF. The DNA for the CDR3 is TGTGCCAGCAGTGGGACAGGGCTCGGTGGCTACACCTTC. The full variable domain, completed using reference TRBV2 and TRBJ1-2, is EPEVTQTPSHQVTQMGQEVILRCVPISNHLYFYWYRQILGQKVEFLVSFYNNEISEKSEIFDDQFSVERPDGSNFTLKIRSTKLEDSAMYFCASSGTGLGGYTFGSGTRLTVV.

This clone has just a few counts. The chain links TRBV7-9 to TRBJ1-3, with D uncertain. The V end was cut by 1 base, the J end by 0 bases, with 4 bases between. Looked up from germline, CDR1 is SEHNR and CDR2 is FQNEAQ (reference sequence). The CDR3 runs to 14 residues. The CDR3 DNA sequence: TGTGCCAGCAGCTTAGGTCACTCTGGAAACACCATATATTTT. This codes for CASSLGHSGNTIYF.

This chain links TRBV11-2 with TRBJ1-4; D is unclear. V gave up 5 bases and J gave up 0 bases, with 13 bases separating them. The germline gives CDR1 SGHAT, CDR2 FQNNGV. CDR3 length: 16 residues. The CDR3 is CASSPIGEATNEKLFF. The CDR3 region has the DNA TGTGCCAGCAGCCCAATTGGGGAGGCAACTAATGAAAAACTGTTTTTT.

This chain connects TRBV29-1 to TRBJ1-2, with 8 nucleotides matching TRBD1. The CDR3 spans 13 residues. Germline CDR1 and CDR2: SQVTM and ANQGSEA. V lost 3 bases to trimming and J lost 8 bases; unmatched junction nucleotides: 8. The chain's CDR3 is CSVDSGGSDGYTF. DNA of the CDR3: TGCAGCGTTGATTCAGGGGGCTCGGACGGCTACACCTTC.

This clone has just one count. This chain joins TRBV7-2 and TRBJ2-5; TRBD1 is a possible D gene (6 bases). Germline loops: CDR1 SGHTA, CDR2 FQGNSA. This CDR3 is built from 17 residues. The V gene lost 4 bases and the J gene lost 5 bases, with 23 bases spanning the gap. Here the CDR3 DNA reads TGTGCCAGCAGCTCCCGAGGTCGGGACAACATTGTGGAGACCCAGTACTTC. Protein: CASSSRGRDNIVETQYF.

This chain joins TRBV13 and TRBJ2-7; 10 nucleotides agree with TRBD1. CDR1 and CDR2 (germline): PRHDT, FYEKMQ (reference sequence). Trimming took 4 bases from V and 3 from J; bases not matched to a gene: 3. The CDR3 length is 14 residues. CDR3 nucleotide sequence: TGTGCCAGCAGCTCCCGGGACAGGGGCTACGAGCAGTACTTC. Its protein is CASSSRDRGYEQYF.

This clone was detected only once. The genes are TRBV29-1 and TRBJ2-1, with D possibly TRBD1 on 5 matching bases. Trimming cost V 2 bases and J 4 bases, with 12 bases left between them. There are 14 residues in the CDR3. Germline V gene lookup returns CDR1 SQVTM and CDR2 ANQGSEA. Here the CDR3 reads CSVELWGQYNEQFF. DNA of the CDR3: TGCAGCGTTGAATTGTGGGGCCAATACAATGAGCAGTTCTTC.

J is TRBJ2-7 and V is TRBV6-5, with D maybe TRBD1 (5 bases). The V end lost 11 bases, the J end lost 2 bases, and 16 bases lay between the germline ends. The CDR3 spans 13 residues. CDR1 and CDR2 from the germline V gene are MNHEY and SVGAGI. The DNA for the CDR3 is TGTGCCGTCGAAGACAGTGATACCTACGAGCAGTACTTC. It yields the protein CAVEDSDTYEQYF.

This clone was recorded a few times. J is TRBJ1-4 and V is TRBV7-9; 7 bases align to TRBD1. The junction had 6 bases not matched to a gene; V was cut back by 3 bases and J by 8 bases. Germline CDR1 SEHNR, CDR2 FQNEAQ (reference sequence). CDR3 length equals 14 residues. DNA of the CDR3: TGTGCCAGCAGCTTCGGGACAGATATAGAAAAACTGTTTTTT. Amino acid sequence: CASSFGTDIEKLFF.

The V call is TRBV7-9, the J call TRBJ1-1; 8 positions match TRBD1. CDR1 SEHNR and CDR2 FQNEAQ come from the germline V gene (reference sequence). The trim removed 5 bases at V and 3 bases at J, leaving 11 bases unmatched. The CDR3 has 16 residues. This chain's CDR3 is CASSPLGTGPYTEAFF. CDR3 DNA: TGTGCCAGCAGCCCTCTCGGGACAGGCCCTTACACTGAAGCTTTCTTT.

V is TRBV6-5 and J is TRBJ1-4; TRBD1 matches at 9 bases. With V trimmed by 6 bases and J by 8 bases, 7 bases remained unmatched. The CDR3 sequence is 14 residues long. Germline CDR1 MNHEY, CDR2 SVGAGI. CDR3 nucleotides: TGTGCCAGCAGCCCTGGACAGGGGTGGGAAAAACTGTTTTTT. It specifies CASSPGQGWEKLFF.

The CDR3 region is CASSLARWGQGETQYF. CDR3 nucleotide sequence: TGTGCCAGCAGCTTGGCCCGGTGGGGACAGGGGGAGACCCAGTACTTC. The rearrangement uses TRBV5-4 and TRBJ2-5, with TRBD1 identical over 10 bases. The germline gives CDR1 SGHNT, CDR2 YYREEE (reference sequence). The J segment lost 5 bases and the V segment lost 0 bases, leaving 7 bases of the junction unmatched. This CDR3 is built from 16 residues.

The J gene is TRBJ1-5, the V gene TRBV5-1, with D unresolved. V shed 4 bases and J shed 4 bases, with 12 bases lying between them. The CDR3 covers 14 residues. Germline V gene sequence: CDR1 SGHRS, CDR2 YFSETQ. The CDR3 is CASSPEGLNQPQHF. Here the CDR3 DNA reads TGCGCCAGCAGCCCGGAGGGCCTAAATCAGCCCCAGCATTTT.

The chain has TRBV18 and TRBJ1-2; D remains unclear. There are 13 residues in the CDR3. The germline V gene encodes CDR1 KGHSH and CDR2 LQKENI. V was clipped by 3 bases and J by 3 bases, with 8 bases between them. The CDR3 DNA follows: TGTGCCAGCTCACCCCTCGCGGACTATGGCTACACCTTC. Amino acids: CASSPLADYGYTF.

V is TRBV5-1 and J is TRBJ2-3; weak D call: TRBD1 (6 bases). The CDR3 spans 13 residues. Germline CDR1 is SGHRS and CDR2 is YFSETQ. The germline V and J ends were trimmed by 2 bases and 4 bases, with 8 bases remaining between them. The DNA of the CDR3 is TGCGCCAGCAGCTTTGGGGGCCCAGATACGCAGTATTTT. Translation gives CASSFGGPDTQYF.